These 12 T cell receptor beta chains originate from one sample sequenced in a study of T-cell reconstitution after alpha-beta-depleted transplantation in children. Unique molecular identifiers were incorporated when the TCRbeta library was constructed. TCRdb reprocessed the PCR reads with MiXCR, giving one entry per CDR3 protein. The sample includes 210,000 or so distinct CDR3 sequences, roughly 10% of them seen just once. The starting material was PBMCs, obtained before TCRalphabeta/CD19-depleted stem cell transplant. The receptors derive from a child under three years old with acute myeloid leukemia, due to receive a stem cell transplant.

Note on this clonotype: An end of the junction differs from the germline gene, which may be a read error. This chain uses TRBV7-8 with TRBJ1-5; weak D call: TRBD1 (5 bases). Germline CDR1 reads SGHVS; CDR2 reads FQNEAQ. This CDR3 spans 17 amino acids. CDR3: CASSLATWGDRNQSQHF. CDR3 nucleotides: TGTGCCAGCAGCTTAGCCACCTGGGGGGATCGCAATCAGTCCCAGCATTTT.

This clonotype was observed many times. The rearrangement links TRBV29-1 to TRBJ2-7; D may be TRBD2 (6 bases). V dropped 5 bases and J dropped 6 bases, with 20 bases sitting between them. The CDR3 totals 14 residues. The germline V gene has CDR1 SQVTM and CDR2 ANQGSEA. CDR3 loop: CSVSEGGPLSEQYF. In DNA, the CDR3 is TGCAGCGTTTCAGAGGGAGGTCCTCTTAGCGAGCAGTACTTC.

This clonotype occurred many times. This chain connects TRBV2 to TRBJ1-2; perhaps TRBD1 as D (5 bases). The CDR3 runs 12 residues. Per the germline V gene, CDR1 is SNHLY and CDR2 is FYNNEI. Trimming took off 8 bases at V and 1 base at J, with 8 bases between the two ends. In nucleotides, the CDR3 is TGTGCCAGCGTGACAGTTAACTATGGCTACACCTTC. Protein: CASVTVNYGYTF.

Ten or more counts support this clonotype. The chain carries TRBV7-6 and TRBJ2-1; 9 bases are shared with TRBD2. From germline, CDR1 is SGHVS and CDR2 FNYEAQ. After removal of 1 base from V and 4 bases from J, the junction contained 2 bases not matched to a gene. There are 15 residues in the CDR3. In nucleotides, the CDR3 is TGTGCCAGCAGCTTAGTAGCGGGGGAGTACAATGAGCAGTTCTTC. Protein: CASSLVAGEYNEQFF.

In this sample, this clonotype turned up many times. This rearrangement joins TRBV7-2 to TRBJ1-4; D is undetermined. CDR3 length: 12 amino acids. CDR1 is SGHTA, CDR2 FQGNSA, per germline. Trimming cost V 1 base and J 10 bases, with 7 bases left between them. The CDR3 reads CASSLVPGKLFF. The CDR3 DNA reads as TGTGCCAGCAGCTTAGTTCCAGGAAAACTGTTTTTT.

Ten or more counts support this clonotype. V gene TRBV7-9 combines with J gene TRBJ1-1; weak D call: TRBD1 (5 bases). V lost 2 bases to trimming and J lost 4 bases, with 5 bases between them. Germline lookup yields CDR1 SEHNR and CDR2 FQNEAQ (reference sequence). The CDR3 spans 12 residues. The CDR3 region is CASSLRGTEAFF. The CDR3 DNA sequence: TGTGCCAGCAGCTTAAGGGGCACTGAAGCTTTCTTT.

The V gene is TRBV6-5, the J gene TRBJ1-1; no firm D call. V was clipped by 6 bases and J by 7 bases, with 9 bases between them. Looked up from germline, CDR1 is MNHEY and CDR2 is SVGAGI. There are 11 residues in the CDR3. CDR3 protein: CASRRDYEAFF. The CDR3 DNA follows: TGTGCCAGCAGGAGAGACTATGAAGCTTTCTTT.

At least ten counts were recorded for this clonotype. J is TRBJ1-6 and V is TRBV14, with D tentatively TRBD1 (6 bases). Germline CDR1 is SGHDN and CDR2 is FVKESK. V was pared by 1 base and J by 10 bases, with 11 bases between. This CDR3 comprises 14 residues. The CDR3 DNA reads TGTGCCAGCAGCCAAGCGGGGGGCGGCTCACCCCTCCACTTT. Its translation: CASSQAGGGSPLHF.

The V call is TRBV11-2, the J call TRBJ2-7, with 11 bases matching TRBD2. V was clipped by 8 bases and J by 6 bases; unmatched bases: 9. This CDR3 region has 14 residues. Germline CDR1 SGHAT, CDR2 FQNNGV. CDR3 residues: CASGTSGRTLEQYF. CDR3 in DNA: TGTGCCAGCGGGACTAGCGGAAGAACGCTCGAGCAGTACTTC.

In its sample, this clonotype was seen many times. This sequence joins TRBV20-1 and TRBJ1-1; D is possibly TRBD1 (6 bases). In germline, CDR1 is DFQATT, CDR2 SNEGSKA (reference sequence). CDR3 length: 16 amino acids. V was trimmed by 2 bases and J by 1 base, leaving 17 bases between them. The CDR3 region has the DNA TGCAGTGCTAGATATCTTGCCGGGGGCAGGAACACTGAAGCTTTCTTT. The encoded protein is CSARYLAGGRNTEAFF.

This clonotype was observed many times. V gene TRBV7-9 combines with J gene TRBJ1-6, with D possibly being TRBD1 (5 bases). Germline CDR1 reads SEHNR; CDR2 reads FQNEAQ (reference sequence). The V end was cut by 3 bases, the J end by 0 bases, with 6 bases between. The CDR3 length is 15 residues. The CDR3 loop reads CASSLGGSYNSPLHF. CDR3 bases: TGTGCCAGCAGCTTGGGGGGCTCCTATAATTCACCCCTCCACTTT.

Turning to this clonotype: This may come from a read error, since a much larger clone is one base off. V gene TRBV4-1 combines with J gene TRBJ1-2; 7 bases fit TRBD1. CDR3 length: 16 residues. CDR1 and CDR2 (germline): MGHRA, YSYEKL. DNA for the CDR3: TGCGCCAACAGCCAAGTTCGACAGGGTGTCAACTATGGCTACACCTTC. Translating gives CANSQVRQGVNYGYTF.